This TCR beta chain is drawn from a study of blood T cells in healthy people across ages. Study information: Roughly one uniquely barcoded beta molecule per two T cells was captured.

Study outcomes and limitations: Estimates of total diversity, which came from one million sequenced T cells, were considered to be underestimates.

To note about this clonotype: What it binds is not known.

The authors ran a second PCR of roughly 6 to 12 cycles using a sample-barcoded 5' primer and a J-beta primer mix. MiXCR, applied by TCRdb to the 5' RACE reads, yields one record per CDR3 protein. The repertoire holds 600,000 or so distinct CDR3 sequences, with over 20% as singletons. The CDR3 totals 17 residues. V was clipped by 6 bases and J by 2 bases, with 23 bases between them. Looked up from germline, CDR1 is MDHEN and CDR2 is SYDVKM. This clonotype was obtained from a man in his 70s in good health. The chain joins TRBV28 to TRBJ2-7; possible D gene TRBD1, 8 bases. Sequencing was carried out using blood. CDR3 residues: CASSGEGQAHPPYEQYF. CDR3 sequence (DNA): TGTGCCAGCAGCGGGGAGGGACAGGCCCATCCTCCCTACGAGCAGTACTTC.